The 13 T cell receptor beta chains given below trace back to one sample, sequenced in a study of T cells after yellow fever vaccination. TCRdb redid the calling of the 5' RACE reads with MiXCR, one entry per CDR3 protein. The repertoire holds around 300,000 distinct CDR3 sequences, with about 4.5% as singletons. Sequenced material: PBMCs, taken 15 days after the yellow fever booster vaccination. These receptors were collected from a man aged 18 to 29 who received the YFV17D yellow fever vaccine.

There are many counts of this clonotype. CDR3 sequence reads: CSAPRGYRVQETQYF. DNA for the CDR3: TGCAGTGCCCCTAGGGGGTACAGGGTTCAAGAGACCCAGTACTTC. The chain uses TRBV20-1 and TRBJ2-5, with D possibly matching TRBD1 (6 bases). The CDR3 consists of 15 residues. V was shortened by 6 bases and J by 2 bases, with 19 bases between the two germline ends. CDR1 DFQATT and CDR2 SNEGSKA come from the germline V gene (reference sequence).

This clonotype was counted ten times or more. This chain connects TRBV3-1 to TRBJ1-1; D uncertain. The CDR3 spans 14 residues. V was cut by 0 bases and J by 5 bases, with 10 bases left in between. Germline V CDR1 and CDR2: LGHDT, YNNKEL (reference sequence). CDR3 nucleotide sequence: TGTGCCAGCAGCCAAGATCGGGGAAGTACTGAAGCTTTCTTT. It specifies CASSQDRGSTEAFF.

This clonotype was seen only a few times. The chain recombines TRBV4-1 with TRBJ2-1, with 8 bases identical to TRBD1. V trimming: 5 bases; J trimming: 5 bases; junction bases outside the gene matches: 8. This CDR3 region has 15 residues. Germline values: CDR1 MGHRA, CDR2 YSYEKL. CDR3 sequence: CASSSPGQADNEQFF. The CDR3 region has the DNA TGCGCCAGCAGCTCTCCGGGACAGGCCGACAATGAGCAGTTCTTC.

This clonotype was recorded a few times. The V and J genes are TRBV20-1 and TRBJ2-5; 8 bases are a match to TRBD1. The germline CDR1 and CDR2 sequences are DFQATT and SNEGSKA (reference sequence). With 5 bases clipped from V and 5 bases from J, the junction kept 10 bases outside the gene matches. CDR3 length: 14 amino acids. The CDR3 DNA reads TGCAGTGCTTCCGGGACAGGTATCAGCGAGACCCAGTACTTC. Its translation is CSASGTGISETQYF.

This chain links TRBV7-3 with TRBJ1-6; D is perhaps TRBD1 (5 bases). The CDR3 totals 15 residues. V lost 5 bases and J 9 bases, leaving 17 bases between the germline ends. CDR1 is SGHTA and CDR2 is FQGTGA in the germline V gene. The CDR3 DNA sequence: TGTGCCAGCAGCCCATGGGGGGGATTTGGTTCACCCCTCCACTTT. The encoded protein is CASSPWGGFGSPLHF.

This clonotype occurred a few times. The chain recombines TRBV3-1 with TRBJ1-5; TRBD1 aligns across 10 bases. The length of the CDR3 is 16 residues. Germline-derived CDR1 and CDR2 are LGHDT and YNNKEL (reference sequence). The ends lost 2 bases at V and 6 bases at J; junction bases unmatched: 7. CDR3 protein: CASSQMTGGQGQPQHF. CDR3 bases: TGTGCCAGCAGCCAAATGACAGGGGGCCAGGGTCAGCCCCAGCATTTT.

This clonotype was counted between two and nine times. The genes are TRBV6-2 or TRBV6-3 and TRBJ1-6, with D possibly TRBD1 on 6 matching bases. CDR1 is MNHEY and CDR2 is SVGEGT in the germline V gene. Trimming left V 5 bases short and J 11 bases short, with 10 bases between. The CDR3 totals 12 residues. DNA of the CDR3: TGTGCCAGCAGTCGAACAGGGACACCCCTCCACTTT. This codes for CASSRTGTPLHF.

This clonotype appeared many times. The chain has TRBV7-2 and TRBJ1-5; D not resolved. The CDR3 has 13 residues. Germline V lookup: CDR1 SGHTA, CDR2 FQGNSA. V lost 5 bases and J 0 bases, leaving 5 bases between the germline ends. The DNA of the CDR3 is TGTGCCAGCAGCCCCTCTAGCAATCAGCCCCAGCATTTT. Translated, it gives CASSPSSNQPQHF.

About this clonotype itself: It may be a read error: a sequence one base away is much more abundant. This chain connects TRBV9 to TRBJ1-1, with D possibly being TRBD1 (5 bases). V was pared by 5 bases and J by 0 bases, with 14 bases between. From germline, CDR1 is SGDLS and CDR2 YYNGEE. The CDR3 contains 15 residues. The CDR3 region is CASRPYRGLNTEAFF. CDR3 coding DNA: TGTGCCAGCAGACCTTACCGGGGACTGAACACTGAAGCTTTCTTT.

There are a few counts of this clonotype. This chain joins TRBV7-2 and TRBJ1-4, with D hard to call. Trimming removed 5 bases at V and 7 bases at J, with 14 bases between. Germline V gene data show CDR1 as SGHTA and CDR2 as FQGNSA. CDR3 size: 14 residues. CDR3: CASSGRRLVEKLFF. The CDR3 region has the DNA TGTGCCAGCAGCGGACGGAGGCTCGTTGAAAAACTGTTTTTT.

This clonotype was detected many times. The rearrangement joins TRBV12-3 or TRBV12-4 to TRBJ2-7; the D call may be TRBD1 or TRBD2 (5 bases each). The CDR3 is 12 residues long. V was trimmed by 1 base and J by 6 bases, leaving 7 bases between them. CDR3 bases: TGTGCCAGCAGTTTAGGAGGGGTCGAGCAGTACGTC. It translates to CASSLGGVEQYV.

This clonotype was observed many times. This CDR3 is CASRVTTYEQYF. DNA for the CDR3: TGTGCCAGCAGGGTGACAACCTACGAGCAGTACTTC. This chain links TRBV2 with TRBJ2-7; D gene ambiguous. Germline V lookup: CDR1 SNHLY, CDR2 FYNNEI. There are 12 residues in the CDR3. The V end was cut by 6 bases, the J end by 2 bases, with 8 bases between.

This clonotype was recorded at least ten times. The chain recombines TRBV5-1 with TRBJ2-3, with D tentatively TRBD2 (7 bases). This CDR3 comprises 15 residues. Trimming left V 3 bases short and J 2 bases short, with 13 bases between. Germline V gene lookup returns CDR1 SGHRS and CDR2 YFSETQ. The CDR3 region has the DNA TGCGCCAGCAGCTCCGGGGGGCATAACACAGATACGCAGTATTTT. Translation gives CASSSGGHNTDTQYF.